This record looks at one TCR beta chain sequence and its context. These data belong to a study of blood T cell repertoires in COVID-19. Using immunoSEQ multiplex PCR, the repertoire was profiled, and TCRdb retains in-frame clones only, with some absent. The table lists about 210,000 clones, 80% of them singletons, with approximately 6.6% in the top ten. The sequence was collected from a woman aged 70 to 79 with acute or convalescent COVID-19. The sample comprised peripheral blood.

The DNA for the CDR3 is TGTGCCAGCAGCGTGAGAACCACTAGCGGGGGGGCTGGCACAGATACGCAGTATTTT. Its translation: CASSVRTTSGGAGTDTQYF. The chain couples TRBV9 to TRBJ2-3; 13 positions agree with TRBD2. Per germline, CDR1 SGDLS and CDR2 YYNGEE. The CDR3 has 19 residues. V lost 2 bases and J lost 1; bases outside the gene matches: 10.